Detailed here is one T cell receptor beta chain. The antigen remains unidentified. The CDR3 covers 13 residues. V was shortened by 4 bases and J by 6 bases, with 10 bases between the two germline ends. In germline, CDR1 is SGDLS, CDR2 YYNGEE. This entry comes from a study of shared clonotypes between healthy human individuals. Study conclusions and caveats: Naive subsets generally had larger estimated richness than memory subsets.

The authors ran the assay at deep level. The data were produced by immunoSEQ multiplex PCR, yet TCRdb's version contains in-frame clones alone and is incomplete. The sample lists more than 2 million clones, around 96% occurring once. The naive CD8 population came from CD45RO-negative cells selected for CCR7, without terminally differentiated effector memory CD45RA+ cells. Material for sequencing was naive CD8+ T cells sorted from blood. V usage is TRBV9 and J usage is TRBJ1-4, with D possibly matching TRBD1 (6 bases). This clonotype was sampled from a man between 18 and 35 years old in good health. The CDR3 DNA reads TGTGCCAGCAGCCTAGGGGGGGATGAAAAACTGTTTTTT. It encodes CASSLGGDEKLFF.